This T cell receptor (beta chain) was observed in a study of cytomegalovirus exposure and HLA in healthy donors. Germline lookup yields CDR1 MDHEN and CDR2 SYDVKM. The CDR3 is 13 residues long. V was pared by 6 bases and J by 4 bases, with 10 bases between. 60 Vbeta and 13 Jbeta primers were used in PCR. TCRdb's copy holds only in-frame clones and misses some; the assay was immunoSEQ multiplex PCR. This sample carries about 180,000 clones, about 77% of them seen once, and the ten largest clones take 2% to 2.5%. This receptor was taken from a woman in her 30s in good health and CMV-seropositive. This chain uses TRBV28 with TRBJ1-5; no firm D call. Input material: PBMCs. DNA of the CDR3: TGTGCCAGCAGAGCGGAGGGAAATCAGCCCCAGCATTTT. Translated: CASRAEGNQPQHF. The complete variable domain, with remaining parts taken from reference TRBV28 and TRBJ1-5, reads DVKVTQSSRYLVKRTGEKVFLECVQDMDHENMFWYRQDPGLGLRLIYFSYDVKMKEKGDIPEGYSVSREKKERFSLILESASTNQTSMYLCASRAEGNQPQHFGDGTRLSIL.